This T cell receptor beta chain was found in a study of T-cell memory formation after mild COVID-19. TCRdb re-called the 5' RACE reads with MiXCR, one entry per CDR3 protein. Among 390,000 or so distinct CDR3 sequences, about 15% were seen once, and the ten largest hold 20% to 25%. This clonotype was detected a few times. The sample comprised PBMCs or a T cell subset sorted from them (not recorded which). This TCR was sampled from a man between 18 and 35 years old who had mild COVID-19 (a few samples of this study predate the infection). Cell type and time point are not known.

The CDR3 loop reads CASSQGLGTSNQPQHF. The CDR3 coding sequence is TGTGCCAGCAGCCAAGGGCTGGGAACTAGCAATCAGCCCCAGCATTTT. The rearrangement uses TRBV3-1 and TRBJ1-5; D remains ambiguous. Germline lookup yields CDR1 LGHDT and CDR2 YNNKEL (reference sequence). V was pared by 1 base and J by 0 bases, with 10 bases between. The CDR3 has 16 residues. The full variable domain, with the rest looked up from reference TRBV3-1 and TRBJ1-5, is DTAVSQTPKYLVTQMGNDKSIKCEQNLGHDTMYWYKQDSKKFLKIMFSYNNKELIINETVPNRFSPKSPDKAHLNLHINSLELGDSAVYFCASSQGLGTSNQPQHFGDGTRLSIL.